These 32 T cell receptor beta chains originate from one sample sequenced in a study of control samples from healthy donors and cancer patients. Assay used: immunoSEQ multiplex PCR; TCRdb lists only in-frame clones, some missing. The sample carries more than 20,000 clones, roughly 91% recorded once. The source material was PBMCs. These receptors all come from a man between 50 and 59 years old with lung cancer.

The V gene is TRBV28, the J gene TRBJ1-1; the D is unclear. Trimming took off 1 base at V and 4 bases at J, with 10 bases between the two ends. Germline CDR1 reads MDHEN; CDR2 reads SYDVKM. The CDR3 contains 14 residues. The CDR3 loop reads CASSLSLFGTEAFF. CDR3 bases: TGTGCCAGCAGTTTATCGTTGTTTGGCACTGAAGCTTTCTTT. Full variable domain (outside the CDR3, taken from reference TRBV28 and TRBJ1-1): DVKVTQSSRYLVKRTGEKVFLECVQDMDHENMFWYRQDPGLGLRLIYFSYDVKMKEKGDIPEGYSVSREKKERFSLILESASTNQTSMYLCASSLSLFGTEAFFGQGTRLTVV.

For the CDR3, the DNA is TGTGCCAGCAGTTTACAGGGCTACGAGCAGTACTTC. Protein product: CASSLQGYEQYF. The chain combines TRBV28 with TRBJ2-7; a possible D gene is TRBD1 (5 bases). The CDR3 length is 12 residues. Trimming removed 2 bases at V and 3 bases at J, with 5 bases between. Germline CDR1 reads MDHEN; CDR2 reads SYDVKM.

This clone was detected once. The rearrangement links TRBV10-3 to TRBJ1-5, with 10 bases identical to TRBD1. The CDR3 consists of 20 residues. The V gene's germline CDR1 is ENHRY and CDR2 SYGVKD. Trimming cost V 0 bases and J 0 bases; bases outside gene matches: 11. The CDR3 DNA reads TGTGCCATCAGTGAGTCGGCCGGACAGGGGGGGAGCTATAGCAATCAGCCCCAGCATTTT. It specifies CAISESAGQGGSYSNQPQHF.

To note about this clone: Germline and junction disagree at one end, which may indicate a read error. The rearrangement links TRBV5-5 to TRBJ2-7; no definite D call. Germline V gene data show CDR1 as SGHKS and CDR2 as YYEKEE (reference sequence). This CDR3 comprises 14 residues. The CDR3 protein is CASSLVGNSDEQYF. The CDR3 nucleotides are TGTGCCAGCAGCTTGGTGGGGAACTCCGACGAGCAGTACTTC.

This rearrangement joins TRBV5-5 to TRBJ2-2, with D unresolved. Germline V lookup: CDR1 SGHKS, CDR2 YYEKEE (reference sequence). This CDR3 has 15 amino acids. With 4 bases removed from V and 0 bases from J, the gap between germline ends came to 10 bases. The CDR3 spells CASSPESSNTGELFF. The CDR3 DNA reads as TGTGCCAGCAGCCCAGAATCATCGAACACCGGGGAGCTGTTTTTT.

The rearrangement joins TRBV9 to TRBJ2-7; TRBD1 aligns across 7 bases. From germline, CDR1 is SGDLS and CDR2 YYNGEE. The CDR3 extends over 14 amino acids. The J segment lost 1 base and the V segment lost 4 bases, leaving 5 bases of the junction unmatched. CDR3 DNA sequence: TGTGCCAGCAGCTCGACAGGGAGTTCCTACGAGCAGTACTTC. Translation gives CASSSTGSSYEQYF. The full variable domain, rest sourced from reference TRBV9 and TRBJ2-7, is DSGVTQTPKHLITATGQRVTLRCSPRSGDLSVYWYQQSLDQGLQFLIQYYNGEERAKGNILERFSAQQFPDLHSELNLSSLELGDSALYFCASSSTGSSYEQYFGPGTRLTVT.

The chain combines TRBV11-2 with TRBJ2-1; 11 positions match TRBD2. This CDR3 comprises 15 residues. Germline CDR1 reads SGHAT; CDR2 reads FQNNGV. The junction had 5 bases not matched to a gene; V was cut back by 3 bases and J by 7 bases. The CDR3: CASSFFLAGGNEQFF. In nucleotides, the CDR3 is TGTGCCAGCAGCTTCTTCTTAGCGGGGGGGAATGAGCAGTTCTTC.

This chain's CDR3 is CASSQEAYPSTDTQYF. The CDR3 DNA follows: TGCGCCAGCAGCCAAGAAGCCTATCCCAGCACAGATACGCAGTATTTT. The chain has TRBV4-1 and TRBJ2-3; D not certain. There are 16 residues in the CDR3. Trimming left V 0 bases short and J 0 bases short, with 10 bases between. Germline CDR1 reads MGHRA; CDR2 reads YSYEKL.

This chain links TRBV3-1 (or the pseudogene TRBV3-2) with TRBJ2-7, with D possibly matching TRBD1 (6 bases). This CDR3 is built from 14 residues. V shed 0 bases and J shed 3 bases, with 9 bases lying between them. From germline, CDR1 is LGHDT and CDR2 YNNKEL (reference sequence). CDR3 sequence reads: CASSQDGTHYEQYF. The CDR3 nucleotides are TGTGCCAGCAGCCAAGATGGGACACACTACGAGCAGTACTTC.

This chain connects TRBV19 to TRBJ2-7, with D possibly TRBD1 on 6 matching bases. The CDR3 is 12 amino acids. V shed 4 bases and J shed 7 bases, with 11 bases lying between them. Germline CDR1 LNHDA, CDR2 SQIVND (reference sequence). DNA for the CDR3: TGTGCCAGTAGTAACAGGGTGGAGGAGCAGTACTTC. As protein: CASSNRVEEQYF.

The genes are TRBV5-4 and TRBJ1-2, with 8 nucleotides matching TRBD1. Germline values: CDR1 SGHNT, CDR2 YYREEE (reference sequence). The CDR3 contains 13 residues. J gave up 8 bases and V 5 bases, and 8 bases lay outside the gene matches. CDR3 residues: CASSSGGAVGYTF. The CDR3 DNA reads as TGTGCCAGCAGTTCAGGGGGCGCGGTGGGCTACACCTTC.

CDR3 nucleotides: TGTGCCAGCAGCCGACAGGAGGACTATGGCTACACCTTC. It codes for CASSRQEDYGYTF. The chain employs TRBV7-2 and TRBJ1-2, with D possibly being TRBD1 (6 bases). CDR3 size: 13 residues. CDR1 SGHTA and CDR2 FQGNSA come from the germline V gene. Trimming cost V 5 bases and J 3 bases, with 10 bases left between them.

The chain joins TRBV6-2 or TRBV6-3 to TRBJ1-1; possibly TRBD1 for D (5 bases). There are 16 residues in the CDR3. Between the trimmed V and J ends, which lost 2 bases and 0 bases, there was a span of 13 bases. CDR1 MNHEY and CDR2 SVGEGT come from the germline V gene. CDR3 loop: CASSYGRARMNTEAFF. The DNA of the CDR3 is TGTGCCAGCAGTTACGGCAGGGCCCGGATGAACACTGAAGCTTTCTTT.

This chain connects TRBV28 to TRBJ2-5; 8 bases agree with TRBD1. V gave up 4 bases and J gave up 5 bases; unmatched junction bases: 3. The CDR3 loop spans 13 amino acids. From germline, CDR1 is MDHEN and CDR2 SYDVKM. DNA of the CDR3: TGTGCCAGCAGTTCCCGGACAGGGGAGACCCAGTACTTC. Translated, it gives CASSSRTGETQYF.

The CDR3 here is CAYTPGPSGNTIYF. The DNA of the CDR3 is TGTGCCTATACTCCGGGACCCTCTGGAAACACCATATATTTT. The V call is TRBV10-3, the J call TRBJ1-3, with a tentative D call TRBD1 (5 bases). The CDR3 spans 14 residues. From germline, CDR1 is ENHRY and CDR2 SYGVKD. V was shortened by 11 bases and J by 0 bases, with 14 bases between the two germline ends.

Only one count was recorded for this clone. This sequence joins TRBV11-2 and TRBJ2-3, with 13 positions matching TRBD2. After removal of 5 bases from V and 4 bases from J, the junction contained 9 bases not matched to a gene. This CDR3 comprises 17 residues. Germline-derived CDR1 and CDR2 are SGHAT and FQNNGV. CDR3 nucleotide sequence: TGTGCCAGCAGCCGACTTACACTAGCGGGGGGGTCAGATACGCAGTATTTT. Residues: CASSRLTLAGGSDTQYF.

The V call is TRBV18, the J call TRBJ2-7, with 7 bases fitting TRBD1. Germline CDR1 is KGHSH and CDR2 is LQKENI. This CDR3 is built from 15 residues. V trimming: 5 bases; J trimming: 0 bases; junction bases outside the gene matches: 7. CDR3 amino acids: CASSFQGVLSYEQYF. DNA for the CDR3: TGTGCCAGCTCATTCCAGGGGGTGCTCTCCTACGAGCAGTACTTC.

The chain carries TRBV7-2 and TRBJ1-5; tentative D call: TRBD1 (5 bases). This CDR3 region has 16 residues. V shed 3 bases and J shed 10 bases, with 22 bases lying between them. Germline assignment: CDR1 SGHTA and CDR2 FQGNSA. CDR3 sequence: CASSFVAGANEGPQHF. CDR3 sequence (DNA): TGTGCCAGCAGCTTCGTAGCCGGGGCCAATGAGGGACCCCAGCATTTT.

The rearrangement uses TRBV11-3 and TRBJ2-3; no reliable D call. This CDR3 is built from 14 residues. CDR1 and CDR2 from the germline V gene are SGHNT and YENEEA. The ends were cut back, 1 base at V and 4 bases at J, with 9 bases in the middle. The CDR3 sequence: CASSLGMSPDTQYF. CDR3 sequence (DNA): TGTGCCAGCAGCTTAGGGATGAGCCCAGATACGCAGTATTTT.

The rearrangement uses TRBV2 and TRBJ2-3, with D perhaps TRBD1 (5 bases). Germline values: CDR1 SNHLY, CDR2 FYNNEI. This CDR3 contains 16 residues. V was clipped by 2 bases and J by 5 bases, with 17 bases between them. The DNA of the CDR3 is TGTGCCAGCAGTGAAAGGACGGCAGGGTCCCAAGATACGCAGTATTTT. Protein product: CASSERTAGSQDTQYF.

V usage is TRBV6-5 and J usage is TRBJ1-1; 7 nucleotides match TRBD1. V lost 0 bases to trimming and J lost 1 base; unmatched junction nucleotides: 5. The CDR3 length is 16 residues. Germline V gene lookup returns CDR1 MNHEY and CDR2 SVGAGI. CDR3 bases: TGTGCCAGCAGTTACTCGAAGGGGGCGCGGAACACTGAAGCTTTCTTT. It is translated as CASSYSKGARNTEAFF.

The CDR3: CASSQDPLCGFNSGEQYF. The CDR3 nucleotides read TGTGCCAGCAGCCAAGATCCCTTATGCGGCTTCAACTCTGGCGAGCAGTACTTC. The chain joins TRBV3-1 (or the pseudogene TRBV3-2) to TRBJ2-7; unclear D gene. The germline V gene encodes CDR1 LGHDT and CDR2 YNNKEL (reference sequence). The germline V and J ends were trimmed by 0 bases and 6 bases, with 24 bases remaining between them. CDR3 length equals 18 residues.

The J gene is TRBJ1-1, the V gene TRBV7-3; TRBD1 agrees at 9 bases. This CDR3 has 13 amino acids. CDR1 is SGHTA and CDR2 is FQGTGA in the germline V gene. With 5 bases clipped from V and 3 bases from J, the junction kept 1 base outside the gene matches. As DNA, the CDR3 is TGTGCCAGCAGCCGACAGGGGGACACTGAAGCTTTCTTT. Its protein is CASSRQGDTEAFF. Full variable domain (outside the CDR3, taken from reference TRBV7-3 and TRBJ1-1): GAGVSQTPSNKVTEKGKYVELRCDPISGHTALYWYRQSLGQGPEFLIYFQGTGAADDSGLPNDRFFAVRPEGSVSTLKIQRTERGDSAVYLCASSRQGDTEAFFGQGTRLTVV.

The rearrangement uses TRBV18 and TRBJ2-5; TRBD1 might be the D (5 bases). V gave up 2 bases and J gave up 4 bases, with 14 bases separating them. In germline, CDR1 is KGHSH, CDR2 LQKENI. The CDR3 loop spans 15 amino acids. The CDR3 region is CASSPTGFLGETQYF. The CDR3 region has the DNA TGTGCCAGCTCACCAACAGGATTCCTGGGAGAGACCCAGTACTTC.

The chain has TRBV19 and TRBJ2-2, with 7 bases aligning to TRBD1. CDR3 length: 15 amino acids. The V gene's germline CDR1 is LNHDA and CDR2 SQIVND (reference sequence). J lost 1 base, V lost 1 base, and 0 bases had no gene match. The CDR3 DNA sequence: TGTGCCAGTAGTATAGGGACAGGGAACACCGGGGAGCTGTTTTTT. As protein: CASSIGTGNTGELFF.

J is TRBJ1-2 and V is TRBV7-2, with TRBD1 as a possible D gene (5 bases). Germline-derived CDR1 and CDR2 are SGHTA and FQGNSA. This CDR3 region has 13 residues. Trimming shortened V by 0 bases and J by 7 bases, and 9 bases separated the two germline ends. DNA of the CDR3: TGTGCCAGCAGCTTAGCGCAGGGACGTGGCTACACCTTC. Its protein is CASSLAQGRGYTF.

The chain couples TRBV5-1 to TRBJ2-2; the match to TRBD1 covers 9 bases. The length of the CDR3 is 15 residues. The V segment lost 0 bases and the J segment 7 bases; nucleotides outside the gene matches: 4. CDR1 and CDR2 from the germline V gene are SGHRS and YFSETQ. The CDR3 sequence is CASSLVQGAIGELFF. The DNA of the CDR3 is TGCGCCAGCAGCTTGGTACAGGGGGCTATCGGGGAGCTGTTTTTT.

This clone was recorded a few times. This chain's CDR3 is CASSLRGGDTGELFF. The CDR3 DNA is TGCGCCAGCAGCTTGAGGGGGGGCGACACCGGGGAGCTGTTTTTT. The chain couples TRBV5-1 to TRBJ2-2; D may be TRBD2 (7 bases). The CDR3 sequence is 15 residues long. Germline V gives CDR1 SGHRS, CDR2 YFSETQ. V lost 1 base, J lost 3 bases, and 10 bases lay in between.

CDR3 DNA: TGTGCCAGTAGTTTCCCGGGACAGGGGAGTGAAAAACTGTTTTTT. It codes for CASSFPGQGSEKLFF. This chain connects TRBV19 to TRBJ1-4; 10 bases match TRBD1. V shed 5 bases, J shed 7 bases, and the junction held 7 bases outside the gene matches. Germline CDR1 LNHDA, CDR2 SQIVND (reference sequence). The CDR3 runs to 15 residues.

This clone is a singleton in its sample. V and J are TRBV19 and TRBJ1-5; 10 positions agree with TRBD1. With 4 bases clipped from V and 6 bases from J, the junction kept 6 bases outside the gene matches. This CDR3 is 15 amino acids long. Germline values: CDR1 LNHDA, CDR2 SQIVND (reference sequence). CDR3 DNA: TGTGCCAGTAGTACGAGGACAGGGGGGACTCAGCCCCAGCATTTT. Translation gives CASSTRTGGTQPQHF.

The V call is TRBV7-9, the J call TRBJ1-2; D remains unclear. Trimming pared 5 bases from V and 2 bases from J, leaving 12 bases between. This CDR3 region has 14 residues. Looked up from germline, CDR1 is SEHNR and CDR2 is FQNEAQ (reference sequence). The CDR3 nucleotides are TGTGCCAGCAGCACACCGTGGGCCAACTATGGCTACACCTTC. Translation gives CASSTPWANYGYTF.

V is TRBV12-5 and J is TRBJ2-7; 8 bases align to TRBD1. This CDR3 spans 16 amino acids. V dropped 0 bases and J dropped 0; count of bases not matched to a gene: 4. CDR1 is LGHNT and CDR2 is FRNRAP in the germline V gene. This CDR3 is CASGLVLGQDSYEQYF. In DNA, the CDR3 is TGTGCTAGTGGTTTGGTACTGGGACAGGACTCCTACGAGCAGTACTTC.